This entry features one TCR beta chain sequence. This sample was included in a study of blood T cell repertoires in COVID-19. As for the study in general: Spain, Italy and the United States supplied samples that represented acute and convalescent COVID-19. T cells, B-cell-depleted T cells, or PBMCs supplied cDNA or gDNA.

Authors' processing steps: The assay estimated nucleated cells by amplifying reference gene primers. The table came from immunoSEQ multiplex PCR; TCRdb's copy has only in-frame clones and leaves some out. The DNA gave D and trimming, while V, J and clone size come from that table. The top ten clones hold 7.5% to 9% of a sample with tens of thousands of clones, 55% to 70% of them seen once. The clonotype was recovered from a woman aged 70-85 years with acute or convalescent COVID-19. The specimen sequenced was peripheral blood.

CDR3 sequence (DNA): TGTGCCAGCAGCCGGACAACTTATTCACCCCTCCACTTT. It translates to CASSRTTYSPLHF. The J gene is TRBJ1-6, the V gene TRBV5-8, with a weak D call TRBD1 (5 bases). CDR1 is SGHTS and CDR2 is YDEGEE in the germline V gene. V was clipped by 4 bases and J by 8 bases, with 10 bases between them. The CDR3 is 13 amino acids.